Listed below are T cell receptor beta chains from one sample, sequenced in a study of T cells in Graves' hyperthyroidism and ophthalmopathy. TCRdb fed the multiplex PCR reads into MiXCR, producing one record per CDR3 protein. The sample lists 550,000 to 700,000 distinct CDR3 sequences, about half occurring once. Material for sequencing was peripheral blood or thyroid tissue (not recorded which). These receptors all come from an adult woman with Graves' disease, either hyperthyroidism or ophthalmopathy (not recorded which). Both conserved end residues are part of each CDR3. The D gene is left open where the match is weak. Size is omitted from some rows. Given values are once, few, many or a class for expanded clones.

abundance	d_gene	v_gene	j_gene	CDR3aa	CDR3nt
many	.	TRBV25-1	TRBJ1-1	CASSEMGWNTEAFF	TGTGCCAGCAGTGAAATGGGGTGGAACACTGAAGCTTTCTTT
.	TRBD1	TRBV13	TRBJ2-7	CASLRTGSEQYF	TGTGCCAGCCTTCGGACAGGCTCCGAGCAGTACTTC
.	.	TRBV10-3	TRBJ1-5	CAISEGAVGNQPQHF	TGTGCCATCAGTGAGGGGGCCGTTGGCAATCAGCCCCAGCATTTT
.	.	TRBV6-5	TRBJ2-7	CASSYSSLFPYEQYF	TGTGCCAGCAGTTACTCATCGTTATTTCCTTACGAGCAGTACTTC
.	.	TRBV20-1	TRBJ2-5	CSAGHDPEETQYF	TGCAGTGCTGGGCATGACCCTGAGGAGACCCAGTACTTC
.	TRBD2	TRBV10-3	TRBJ2-5	CAISESTIAGGETQYF	TGTGCCATCAGTGAGTCGACAATAGCGGGAGGAGAGACCCAGTACTTC
many	TRBD1	TRBV19	TRBJ1-2	CASSPDRARPGYTF	TGTGCCAGTAGTCCAGACAGGGCTCGGCCTGGCTACACCTTC
once	TRBD1	TRBV15	TRBJ2-5	CATSTQGTGLETQYF	TGTGCCACCAGCACACAGGGGACAGGGCTGGAGACCCAGTACTTC
once	.	TRBV20-1	TRBJ2-2	CSARSGQGGDTGELFF	TGCAGTGCTAGATCGGGCCAGGGGGGCGACACCGGGGAGCTGTTTTTT
many	TRBD2	TRBV20-1	TRBJ2-2	CSASRSGRRRSGELFF	TGCAGTGCTAGCCGAAGCGGGAGGCGGAGGTCCGGGGAGCTGTTTTTT